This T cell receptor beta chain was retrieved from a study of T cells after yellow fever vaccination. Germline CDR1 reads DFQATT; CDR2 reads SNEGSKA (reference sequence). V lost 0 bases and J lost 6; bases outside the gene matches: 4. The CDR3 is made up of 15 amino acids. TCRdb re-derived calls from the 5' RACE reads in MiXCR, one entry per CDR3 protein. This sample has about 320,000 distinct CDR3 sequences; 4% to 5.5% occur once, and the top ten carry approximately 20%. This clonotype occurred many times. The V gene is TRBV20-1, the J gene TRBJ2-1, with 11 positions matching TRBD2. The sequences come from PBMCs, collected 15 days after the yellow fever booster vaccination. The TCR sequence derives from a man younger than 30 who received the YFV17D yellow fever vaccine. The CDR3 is CSARDRTSGLNEQFF. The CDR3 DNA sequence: TGCAGTGCTAGAGATCGGACTAGCGGGCTCAATGAGCAGTTCTTC.